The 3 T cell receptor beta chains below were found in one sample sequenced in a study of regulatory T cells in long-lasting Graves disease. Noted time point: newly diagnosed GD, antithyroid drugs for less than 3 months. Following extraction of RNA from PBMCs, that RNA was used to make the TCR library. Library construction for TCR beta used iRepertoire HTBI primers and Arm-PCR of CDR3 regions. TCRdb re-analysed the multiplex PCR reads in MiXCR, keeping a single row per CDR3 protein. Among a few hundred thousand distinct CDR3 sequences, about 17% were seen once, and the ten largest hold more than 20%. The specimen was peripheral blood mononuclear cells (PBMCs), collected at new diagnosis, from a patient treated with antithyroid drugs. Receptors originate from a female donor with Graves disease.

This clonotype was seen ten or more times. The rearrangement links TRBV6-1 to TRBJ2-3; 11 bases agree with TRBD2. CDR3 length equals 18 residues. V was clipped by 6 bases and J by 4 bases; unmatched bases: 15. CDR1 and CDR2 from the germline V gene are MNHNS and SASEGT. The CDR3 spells CASRPWGGLAERADTQYF. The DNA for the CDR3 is TGTGCCAGCAGGCCATGGGGGGGACTAGCGGAACGAGCAGATACGCAGTATTTT.

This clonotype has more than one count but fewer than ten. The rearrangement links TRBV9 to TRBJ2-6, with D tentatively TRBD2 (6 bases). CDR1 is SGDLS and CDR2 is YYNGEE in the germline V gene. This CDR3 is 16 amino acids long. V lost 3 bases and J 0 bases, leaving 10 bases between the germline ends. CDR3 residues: CASSGAGHSGANVLTF. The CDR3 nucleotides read TGTGCCAGCAGCGGGGCGGGGCACTCTGGGGCCAACGTCCTGACTTTC.

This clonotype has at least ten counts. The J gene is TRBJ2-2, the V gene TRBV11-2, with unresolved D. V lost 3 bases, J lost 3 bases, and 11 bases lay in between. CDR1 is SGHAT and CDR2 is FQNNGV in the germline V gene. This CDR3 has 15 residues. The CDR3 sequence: CASSFRGSYTGELFF. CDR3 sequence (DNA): TGTGCCAGCAGCTTTCGCGGCTCCTACACCGGGGAGCTGTTTTTT.